A selection of T cell receptor beta chains follows, all from one sample in a study of regulatory T cells in long-lasting Graves disease. MiXCR, applied by TCRdb to the multiplex PCR reads, yields one record per CDR3 protein. Of about 660,000 distinct CDR3 sequences in the sample, about 32% were seen once. The sequencing used peripheral blood mononuclear cells (PBMCs), collected when the disease was refractory, from a patient treated with antithyroid drugs. These receptors were taken from a female donor with Graves disease. Both conserved end residues are part of each CDR3. A D gene is named only where the DNA matches it firmly. Where a row states a size, it is once, few, many or the class of an expanded clone; other rows omit it.

d_call: .
j_call: TRBJ2-1
cdr3_length: 15
v_call: TRBV9
clone_size: few
cdr3_nt: TGTGCCAGCAGCGTAGGGGGGAGTTGGTACAATGAGCAGTTCTTC
cdr3_aa: CASSVGGSWYNEQFF

d_call: .
j_call: TRBJ1-1
cdr3_length: 14
v_call: TRBV28
clone_size: .
cdr3_nt: TGTGCCAGCAGTTTAGTGGGCGGTTTAGCTGAAGCTTTCTTT
cdr3_aa: CASSLVGGLAEAFF

d_call: TRBD2
j_call: TRBJ2-7
cdr3_length: 17
v_call: TRBV27
clone_size: few
cdr3_nt: TGTGCCAGCAGTTCCCGGACTAGCGGGAGGGTTCCCTACGAGCAGTACTTC
cdr3_aa: CASSSRTSGRVPYEQYF

d_call: .
j_call: TRBJ1-2
cdr3_length: 17
v_call: TRBV13
clone_size: .
cdr3_nt: TGTGCCAGCAGCTTAGAGCACAGTCTGCAGGGTGACTATGGCTACACCTTC
cdr3_aa: CASSLEHSLQGDYGYTF

d_call: .
j_call: TRBJ1-3
cdr3_length: 15
v_call: TRBV11-2
clone_size: few
cdr3_nt: TGTGCCAGCAGCTTGCAGGGATATGGTGGAAACACCATATATTTT
cdr3_aa: CASSLQGYGGNTIYF

d_call: .
j_call: TRBJ1-4
cdr3_length: 20
v_call: TRBV7-9
clone_size: few
cdr3_nt: TGTGCCAGCAGCTTCCAGGGCCCCCAGGCGGGGCGGGGAACGGATGAAAAACTGTTTTTT
cdr3_aa: CASSFQGPQAGRGTDEKLFF

d_call: TRBD1
j_call: TRBJ1-5
cdr3_length: 16
v_call: TRBV12-3/TRBV12-4
clone_size: .
cdr3_nt: TGTGCCAGCAGTTCACGCGGTACAGGGGGGAATCAGCTCCAGCATTTT
cdr3_aa: CASSSRGTGGNQLQHF

d_call: .
j_call: TRBJ1-5
cdr3_length: 15
v_call: TRBV19
clone_size: .
cdr3_nt: TGTGCCAGTAGTATTGGGACAAATAGCGATCAGCCCCAGCATTTT
cdr3_aa: CASSIGTNSDQPQHF

d_call: .
j_call: TRBJ2-5
cdr3_length: 15
v_call: TRBV7-3
clone_size: few
cdr3_nt: TGTGCCAGCAGCTTAGGGTTTGTGGGACAAGAGACCCAGTACTTC
cdr3_aa: CASSLGFVGQETQYF

d_call: .
j_call: TRBJ1-1
cdr3_length: 15
v_call: TRBV7-9
clone_size: once
cdr3_nt: TGTGCCAGCAGCGTGGGACGGGTTGGGAACACTGAAGCTTTCTTT
cdr3_aa: CASSVGRVGNTEAFF

d_call: TRBD2
j_call: TRBJ2-7
cdr3_length: 14
v_call: TRBV6-5
clone_size: many
cdr3_nt: TGTGCCAGCAGTTTCGAACTAGCGGGAGCCGAGCAGTACTTC
cdr3_aa: CASSFELAGAEQYF

d_call: TRBD1
j_call: TRBJ1-5
cdr3_length: 13
v_call: TRBV11-2
clone_size: many
cdr3_nt: TGTGCCAGCAGTATAAGGGGGCATCAGCCCCAGCATTTT
cdr3_aa: CASSIRGHQPQHF

d_call: TRBD1
j_call: TRBJ1-5
cdr3_length: 14
v_call: TRBV4-2
clone_size: few
cdr3_nt: TGTGCCAGCAGCCATCCAGGGGGCGATCAGCCCCAGCATTTT
cdr3_aa: CASSHPGGDQPQHF

d_call: .
j_call: TRBJ1-1
cdr3_length: 14
v_call: TRBV3-1
clone_size: .
cdr3_nt: TGTGCCAGCAGCCCCCATGGGGGGGGCACTGAAGCTTTCTTT
cdr3_aa: CASSPHGGGTEAFF

d_call: TRBD1
j_call: TRBJ1-5
cdr3_length: 15
v_call: TRBV28
clone_size: .
cdr3_nt: TGTGCCAGCAGTCAGGACAGGGCCCTGAATCAGCCCCAGCATTTT
cdr3_aa: CASSQDRALNQPQHF

d_call: .
j_call: TRBJ1-1
cdr3_length: 10
v_call: TRBV7-3
clone_size: .
cdr3_nt: TGCGCCGCCGGACCGCTTGAAGCTTTCTTT
cdr3_aa: CAAGPLEAFF

d_call: .
j_call: TRBJ2-5
cdr3_length: 12
v_call: TRBV20-1
clone_size: few
cdr3_nt: TGCAGTGCTAGTTCAGTATCCGAGACCCAGTACTTC
cdr3_aa: CSASSVSETQYF

d_call: .
j_call: TRBJ2-5
cdr3_length: 16
v_call: TRBV7-9
clone_size: few
cdr3_nt: TGTGCCAGCAGCTTAGTAGCGTCGTGGATCCAAGAGACCCAGTACTTC
cdr3_aa: CASSLVASWIQETQYF

d_call: .
j_call: TRBJ2-7
cdr3_length: 13
v_call: TRBV20-1
clone_size: few
cdr3_nt: TGCAGTGCTAGAGCGCCAGGCTCCTACGAGCAGTACTTC
cdr3_aa: CSARAPGSYEQYF

d_call: .
j_call: TRBJ1-5
cdr3_length: 14
v_call: TRBV6-1
clone_size: .
cdr3_nt: TGTGCCAGTATCCGGGGGGGCAACAATCAGCCCCAGCATTTT
cdr3_aa: CASIRGGNNQPQHF

d_call: .
j_call: TRBJ2-5
cdr3_length: 14
v_call: TRBV6-2/TRBV6-3
clone_size: many
cdr3_nt: TGTGCCAGCAGTTACCGGCAGGCGGGAGAGACCCAGTACTTC
cdr3_aa: CASSYRQAGETQYF

d_call: .
j_call: TRBJ1-6
cdr3_length: 16
v_call: TRBV27
clone_size: few
cdr3_nt: TGTGCCAGCGCACCGAGGAGAGGCTCCTATAATTCACCCCTCCACTTT
cdr3_aa: CASAPRRGSYNSPLHF

d_call: .
j_call: TRBJ1-5
cdr3_length: 16
v_call: TRBV6-5
clone_size: few
cdr3_nt: TGTGCCAGCAGTTCCCCCCGAGGGGGAACCTCGGTAGCCCAGCATTTT
cdr3_aa: CASSSPRGGTSVAQHF

d_call: .
j_call: TRBJ1-6
cdr3_length: 15
v_call: TRBV25-1
clone_size: .
cdr3_nt: TGTGCCAGCACTCGCACTCGGGACTGGGATTCACCCCTCCACTTT
cdr3_aa: CASTRTRDWDSPLHF

d_call: TRBD1
j_call: TRBJ1-1
cdr3_length: 16
v_call: TRBV6-1
clone_size: .
cdr3_nt: TGTGCCAGCAGCCTGACAGGGTCATTGATGAACACTGAAGCTTTCTTT
cdr3_aa: CASSLTGSLMNTEAFF

d_call: TRBD2
j_call: TRBJ2-2
cdr3_length: 14
v_call: TRBV30
clone_size: .
cdr3_nt: TGTGCCTGCCAGCGGGAAACGAACACCGGGGAGCTGTTTTTT
cdr3_aa: CACQRETNTGELFF

d_call: .
j_call: TRBJ1-2
cdr3_length: 15
v_call: TRBV12-3/TRBV12-4
clone_size: few
cdr3_nt: TGTGCCAGCAGTTTAACGGTCACCTCTAACTATGGCTACACCTTC
cdr3_aa: CASSLTVTSNYGYTF

d_call: .
j_call: TRBJ1-1
cdr3_length: 15
v_call: TRBV2
clone_size: .
cdr3_nt: TGTGCCAGCAGTGAAGGACTTGGGACTTTTAGTGAAGCTTTCTTT
cdr3_aa: CASSEGLGTFSEAFF

d_call: .
j_call: TRBJ2-1
cdr3_length: 14
v_call: TRBV20-1
clone_size: .
cdr3_nt: TGCAGTGCTCCCCGGGACTCTAGCCCCAATGAGCAGTTCTTC
cdr3_aa: CSAPRDSSPNEQFF

d_call: .
j_call: TRBJ2-2
cdr3_length: 17
v_call: TRBV7-2
clone_size: few
cdr3_nt: TGTGCCAGCAGCTTAGGAGTAGGCACAGCTTCTGTTTGGGAGCTGTTTTTT
cdr3_aa: CASSLGVGTASVWELFF

d_call: .
j_call: TRBJ2-7
cdr3_length: 14
v_call: TRBV7-9
clone_size: .
cdr3_nt: TGTGCCAGCAGCCACGACAGGATCTCCTACGAGCAGTACTTC
cdr3_aa: CASSHDRISYEQYF

d_call: TRBD2
j_call: TRBJ2-1
cdr3_length: 15
v_call: TRBV7-3
clone_size: .
cdr3_nt: TGTGCCAGCAGCCGGAGACTAGCGGGAGGGCCTGAGCAGTTCTTC
cdr3_aa: CASSRRLAGGPEQFF

d_call: .
j_call: TRBJ1-2
cdr3_length: 14
v_call: TRBV6-1
clone_size: .
cdr3_nt: TGTGCCAGCAGGCCGACAGGCGTATCCTCTGGCTACACCTTC
cdr3_aa: CASRPTGVSSGYTF

d_call: TRBD1
j_call: TRBJ1-1
cdr3_length: 14
v_call: TRBV28
clone_size: .
cdr3_nt: TGTGCCAGCAGGCCGACAGGGGGGTATCCTGAAGCTTTCTTT
cdr3_aa: CASRPTGGYPEAFF

d_call: .
j_call: TRBJ1-1
cdr3_length: 12
v_call: TRBV12-3/TRBV12-4
clone_size: many
cdr3_nt: TGTGCCAGCAGTTTAGGGGGCATTATAGCTTTCTTT
cdr3_aa: CASSLGGIIAFF

d_call: .
j_call: TRBJ1-3
cdr3_length: 13
v_call: TRBV18
clone_size: .
cdr3_nt: TGTGCCAGCTCACAGGACAACGGAAACACCATATATTTT
cdr3_aa: CASSQDNGNTIYF

d_call: .
j_call: TRBJ1-2
cdr3_length: 15
v_call: TRBV28
clone_size: .
cdr3_nt: TGTGCCAGCAGCCAAGATAAAAGGGTCGGGAGTGGCTACACCTTC
cdr3_aa: CASSQDKRVGSGYTF

d_call: TRBD1
j_call: TRBJ2-7
cdr3_length: 15
v_call: TRBV20-1
clone_size: .
cdr3_nt: TGCAGTGCTAGAGTAGGGGGCGGTTCTACCTACGAGCAGTACTTC
cdr3_aa: CSARVGGGSTYEQYF

d_call: .
j_call: TRBJ1-5
cdr3_length: 13
v_call: TRBV6-2/TRBV6-3
clone_size: few
cdr3_nt: TGTGCCAGCAGTTACTACAGGAATCAGCCCCAGCATTTT
cdr3_aa: CASSYYRNQPQHF

d_call: .
j_call: TRBJ2-7
cdr3_length: 13
v_call: TRBV20-1
clone_size: .
cdr3_nt: TGCAGTGCTAGAGGTACAGGGAAGAACGAGCAGTACTTC
cdr3_aa: CSARGTGKNEQYF

d_call: .
j_call: TRBJ1-2
cdr3_length: 13
v_call: TRBV20-1
clone_size: few
cdr3_nt: TGCAGTGCTTCACAGGTCGCCAACTATGGCTACACCTTC
cdr3_aa: CSASQVANYGYTF

d_call: TRBD2
j_call: TRBJ2-7
cdr3_length: 15
v_call: TRBV20-1
clone_size: .
cdr3_nt: TGCAGTGCTAGAGGAGGACTAGCGGCACGCTACGAGCAGTACTTC
cdr3_aa: CSARGGLAARYEQYF

d_call: .
j_call: TRBJ2-7
cdr3_length: 15
v_call: TRBV20-1
clone_size: .
cdr3_nt: TGCAGTGCCCTGAATGGCGGGGCAAGCTCCTACGAGCAGTACTTC
cdr3_aa: CSALNGGASSYEQYF

d_call: .
j_call: TRBJ2-2
cdr3_length: 16
v_call: TRBV30
clone_size: few
cdr3_nt: TGTGCCTGGAGTTTCGGACTGATCGGAGGCACCGGGGAGCTGTTTTTT
cdr3_aa: CAWSFGLIGGTGELFF

d_call: .
j_call: TRBJ1-3
cdr3_length: 15
v_call: TRBV13
clone_size: .
cdr3_nt: TGTGCCAGCGGGGGCGGGCGGTCCTCTGGAAACACCATATATTTT
cdr3_aa: CASGGGRSSGNTIYF

d_call: TRBD2
j_call: TRBJ2-7
cdr3_length: 15
v_call: TRBV12-5
clone_size: few
cdr3_nt: TGTGCTAGTGGTTTGCCAGCGGGAGGCCTCTACGAGCAGTACTTC
cdr3_aa: CASGLPAGGLYEQYF

d_call: TRBD1
j_call: TRBJ1-1
cdr3_length: 14
v_call: TRBV30
clone_size: .
cdr3_nt: TGTGCCTGGAGTGCGGGACAGGGGATGACTGAAGCTTTCTTT
cdr3_aa: CAWSAGQGMTEAFF

d_call: .
j_call: TRBJ1-4
cdr3_length: 13
v_call: TRBV30
clone_size: many
cdr3_nt: TGTGCCTGGATTAGGCAGGGGCATGAAAAACTGTTTTTT
cdr3_aa: CAWIRQGHEKLFF

d_call: TRBD1
j_call: TRBJ2-5
cdr3_length: 17
v_call: TRBV20-1
clone_size: few
cdr3_nt: TGCAGTGCCACCGACACTCTAATAGACAGGGTGGAGGAGACCCAGTACTTC
cdr3_aa: CSATDTLIDRVEETQYF

d_call: TRBD2
j_call: TRBJ2-7
cdr3_length: 15
v_call: TRBV5-1
clone_size: .
cdr3_nt: TGCGCCAGCAGCGAAACTAGCGGGAGGGCCTACGAGCAGTACTTC
cdr3_aa: CASSETSGRAYEQYF

d_call: .
j_call: TRBJ2-5
cdr3_length: 12
v_call: TRBV29-1
clone_size: few
cdr3_nt: TGCAGCGTTGAGCAGGGCCAAGAGACCCAGTACTTC
cdr3_aa: CSVEQGQETQYF

d_call: .
j_call: TRBJ2-6
cdr3_length: 17
v_call: TRBV6-1
clone_size: few
cdr3_nt: TGTGCCAGCAGTGAAGCGCAACAGTTCTTTGGGGCCAACGTCCTGACTTTC
cdr3_aa: CASSEAQQFFGANVLTF

d_call: .
j_call: TRBJ1-1
cdr3_length: 16
v_call: TRBV6-1
clone_size: .
cdr3_nt: TGTGCCAGCAGCATACCCTTAGGGGGGGCTTGGACTGAAGCTTTCTTT
cdr3_aa: CASSIPLGGAWTEAFF

d_call: .
j_call: TRBJ1-1
cdr3_length: 11
v_call: TRBV11-2
clone_size: few
cdr3_nt: TGTGCCAGCAGCTCGGGAAGTGAAGCTTTCTTT
cdr3_aa: CASSSGSEAFF

d_call: .
j_call: TRBJ1-5
cdr3_length: 13
v_call: TRBV3-1
clone_size: .
cdr3_nt: TGTGCCAGCAGCCGGGCGGATAATCAGCCCCAGCATTTT
cdr3_aa: CASSRADNQPQHF

d_call: TRBD2
j_call: TRBJ2-3
cdr3_length: 15
v_call: TRBV3-1
clone_size: .
cdr3_nt: TGTGCCAGCAGCCAAGGACTAGCAGCGGCAGATACGCAGTATTTT
cdr3_aa: CASSQGLAAADTQYF

d_call: .
j_call: TRBJ2-7
cdr3_length: 12
v_call: TRBV2
clone_size: .
cdr3_nt: TGTGCCAGCAGTGAAACGGGGAACGAGCAGTACTTC
cdr3_aa: CASSETGNEQYF

d_call: .
j_call: TRBJ1-1
cdr3_length: 15
v_call: TRBV6-2/TRBV6-3
clone_size: .
cdr3_nt: TGTGCCAGCAGCGCGTACAGGCGTTTGAACACTGAAGCTTTCTTT
cdr3_aa: CASSAYRRLNTEAFF

d_call: TRBD2
j_call: TRBJ2-7
cdr3_length: 14
v_call: TRBV18
clone_size: few
cdr3_nt: TGTGCCAGCTCACCTCCAGCGGGAGCCCACGAGCAGTACTTC
cdr3_aa: CASSPPAGAHEQYF

d_call: .
j_call: TRBJ1-1
cdr3_length: 14
v_call: TRBV6-1
clone_size: .
cdr3_nt: TGTGCCAGCAGTGCGAACTATATGAACACTGGAGCTTTCTTT
cdr3_aa: CASSANYMNTGAFF